Listed below are T cell receptor beta chains from one sample, sequenced in a study of cytomegalovirus exposure and HLA in healthy donors. Produced via immunoSEQ multiplex PCR; TCRdb's table is partial and in-frame only. Of roughly 190,000 clones in the sample, 60% to 80% are singletons; the top ten hold 2.1%. The sequencing sample was made of PBMCs. Receptor source: a woman aged 25 to 45 in good health and CMV-seropositive. CDR3s include the opening cysteine and the closing phenylalanine or tryptophan. Each record gives: J gene, V gene, D gene, clone size, CDR3 DNA, CDR3 protein. D genes are given only for firm matches. Clone size appears in some rows only: once, few, many, or a class for an expanded clone.

J gene: TRBJ2-2; V gene: TRBV10-2; D gene: -; clone size: -; CDR3 DNA: TGCGCCAGCAGTGAGTTCGAGGGGGCCGGGGAGCTGTTTTTT; CDR3 protein: CASSEFEGAGELFF
J gene: TRBJ2-1; V gene: TRBV6-5; D gene: TRBD2; clone size: -; CDR3 DNA: TGTGCCAGCAGCCTTAGCGGGAGCTCCCACAATGAGCAGTTCTTC; CDR3 protein: CASSLSGSSHNEQFF
J gene: TRBJ1-1; V gene: TRBV5-1; D gene: -; clone size: -; CDR3 DNA: TGCGCCAGCAGCTCCACCGGCACTGAAGCTTTCTTT; CDR3 protein: CASSSTGTEAFF
J gene: TRBJ2-5; V gene: TRBV7-9; D gene: -; clone size: -; CDR3 DNA: TGTGCCAGCAGCTCACCGACAGGCTCGGGAGAGACCCAGTACTTC; CDR3 protein: CASSSPTGSGETQYF
J gene: TRBJ2-5; V gene: TRBV28; D gene: -; clone size: -; CDR3 DNA: TGTGCCAGCAGTTTATTAGGGGTAACACAAGAGACCCAGTACTTC; CDR3 protein: CASSLLGVTQETQYF
J gene: TRBJ1-3; V gene: TRBV7-9; D gene: -; clone size: -; CDR3 DNA: TGTGCCAGCAGCTTAGAGGCGGTAGAAAACACCATATATTTT; CDR3 protein: CASSLEAVENTIYF
J gene: TRBJ1-5; V gene: TRBV7-8; D gene: TRBD1; clone size: -; CDR3 DNA: TGTGCCAGCAGCCGGGACAGGGGGGTTCCCCAGCATTTT; CDR3 protein: CASSRDRGVPQHF
J gene: TRBJ2-7; V gene: TRBV10-3; D gene: -; clone size: -; CDR3 DNA: TGTGCCATCAGTGAGTCTGGAATAGGGGTCGAGCAGTACTTC; CDR3 protein: CAISESGIGVEQYF
J gene: TRBJ2-1; V gene: TRBV5-1; D gene: TRBD2; clone size: once; CDR3 DNA: TGCGCCAGCAGCTCGGCTAGCGGGGGGGCAATGATGCATGAGCAGTTCTTC; CDR3 protein: CASSSASGGAMMHEQFF
J gene: TRBJ2-1; V gene: TRBV12-5; D gene: TRBD2; clone size: -; CDR3 DNA: TGTGCTAGTGCGCCGGATAGCGGGAGGGCTTCCTACAATGAGCAGTTCTTC; CDR3 protein: CASAPDSGRASYNEQFF
J gene: TRBJ2-7; V gene: TRBV7-8; D gene: TRBD2; clone size: once; CDR3 DNA: TGTGCCAGCAGAAGAGGACTAGCCCCCTACGAGCAGTACTTC; CDR3 protein: CASRRGLAPYEQYF
J gene: TRBJ1-4; V gene: TRBV7-2; D gene: -; clone size: -; CDR3 DNA: TGTGCCAGCAGCCGAGTCGGGAGAGCAACTAATGAAAAACTGTTTTTT; CDR3 protein: CASSRVGRATNEKLFF
J gene: TRBJ1-3; V gene: TRBV7-8; D gene: -; clone size: -; CDR3 DNA: TGTGCCAGCAGCCCGAGGACAGACCCCTCTGGAAACACCATATATTTT; CDR3 protein: CASSPRTDPSGNTIYF
J gene: TRBJ1-3; V gene: TRBV27; D gene: -; clone size: -; CDR3 DNA: TGTGCCAGCAGTCCCCCGGGGGGTGGAAACACCATATATTTT; CDR3 protein: CASSPPGGGNTIYF
J gene: TRBJ1-4; V gene: TRBV28; D gene: -; clone size: -; CDR3 DNA: TGTGCCAGCAGTTCCCGTGGGGCTGCAACTAATGAAAAACTGTTTTTT; CDR3 protein: CASSSRGAATNEKLFF
J gene: TRBJ2-1; V gene: TRBV7-3; D gene: -; clone size: -; CDR3 DNA: TGTGCCAGCAGCTTATCTCGGACTAACAATGAGCAGTTCTTC; CDR3 protein: CASSLSRTNNEQFF
J gene: TRBJ2-5; V gene: TRBV5-1; D gene: TRBD2; clone size: -; CDR3 DNA: TGCGCCAGCAGCCCGGGGGGGGGCGCAGAGACCCAGTACTTC; CDR3 protein: CASSPGGGAETQYF